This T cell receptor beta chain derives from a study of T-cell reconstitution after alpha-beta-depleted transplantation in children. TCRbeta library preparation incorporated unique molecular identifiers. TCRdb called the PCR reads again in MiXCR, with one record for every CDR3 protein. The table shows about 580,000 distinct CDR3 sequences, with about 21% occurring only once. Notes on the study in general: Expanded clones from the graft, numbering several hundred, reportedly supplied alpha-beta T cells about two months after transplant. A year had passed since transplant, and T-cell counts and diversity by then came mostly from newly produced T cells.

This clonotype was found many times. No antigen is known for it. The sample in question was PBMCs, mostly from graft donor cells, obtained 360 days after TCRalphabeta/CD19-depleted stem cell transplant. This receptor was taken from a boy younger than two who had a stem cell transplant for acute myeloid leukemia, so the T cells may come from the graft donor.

The DNA of the CDR3 is TGTGCCAGCAGTTTAGGACAGGGGGGCTATGGCTACACCTTC. Protein product: CASSLGQGGYGYTF. The chain carries TRBV6-5 and TRBJ1-2; 10 nucleotides line up with TRBD1. After removal of 4 bases from V and 4 bases from J, the junction contained 3 bases not matched to a gene. The CDR3 sequence is 14 residues long. The germline V gene encodes CDR1 MNHEY and CDR2 SVGAGI.